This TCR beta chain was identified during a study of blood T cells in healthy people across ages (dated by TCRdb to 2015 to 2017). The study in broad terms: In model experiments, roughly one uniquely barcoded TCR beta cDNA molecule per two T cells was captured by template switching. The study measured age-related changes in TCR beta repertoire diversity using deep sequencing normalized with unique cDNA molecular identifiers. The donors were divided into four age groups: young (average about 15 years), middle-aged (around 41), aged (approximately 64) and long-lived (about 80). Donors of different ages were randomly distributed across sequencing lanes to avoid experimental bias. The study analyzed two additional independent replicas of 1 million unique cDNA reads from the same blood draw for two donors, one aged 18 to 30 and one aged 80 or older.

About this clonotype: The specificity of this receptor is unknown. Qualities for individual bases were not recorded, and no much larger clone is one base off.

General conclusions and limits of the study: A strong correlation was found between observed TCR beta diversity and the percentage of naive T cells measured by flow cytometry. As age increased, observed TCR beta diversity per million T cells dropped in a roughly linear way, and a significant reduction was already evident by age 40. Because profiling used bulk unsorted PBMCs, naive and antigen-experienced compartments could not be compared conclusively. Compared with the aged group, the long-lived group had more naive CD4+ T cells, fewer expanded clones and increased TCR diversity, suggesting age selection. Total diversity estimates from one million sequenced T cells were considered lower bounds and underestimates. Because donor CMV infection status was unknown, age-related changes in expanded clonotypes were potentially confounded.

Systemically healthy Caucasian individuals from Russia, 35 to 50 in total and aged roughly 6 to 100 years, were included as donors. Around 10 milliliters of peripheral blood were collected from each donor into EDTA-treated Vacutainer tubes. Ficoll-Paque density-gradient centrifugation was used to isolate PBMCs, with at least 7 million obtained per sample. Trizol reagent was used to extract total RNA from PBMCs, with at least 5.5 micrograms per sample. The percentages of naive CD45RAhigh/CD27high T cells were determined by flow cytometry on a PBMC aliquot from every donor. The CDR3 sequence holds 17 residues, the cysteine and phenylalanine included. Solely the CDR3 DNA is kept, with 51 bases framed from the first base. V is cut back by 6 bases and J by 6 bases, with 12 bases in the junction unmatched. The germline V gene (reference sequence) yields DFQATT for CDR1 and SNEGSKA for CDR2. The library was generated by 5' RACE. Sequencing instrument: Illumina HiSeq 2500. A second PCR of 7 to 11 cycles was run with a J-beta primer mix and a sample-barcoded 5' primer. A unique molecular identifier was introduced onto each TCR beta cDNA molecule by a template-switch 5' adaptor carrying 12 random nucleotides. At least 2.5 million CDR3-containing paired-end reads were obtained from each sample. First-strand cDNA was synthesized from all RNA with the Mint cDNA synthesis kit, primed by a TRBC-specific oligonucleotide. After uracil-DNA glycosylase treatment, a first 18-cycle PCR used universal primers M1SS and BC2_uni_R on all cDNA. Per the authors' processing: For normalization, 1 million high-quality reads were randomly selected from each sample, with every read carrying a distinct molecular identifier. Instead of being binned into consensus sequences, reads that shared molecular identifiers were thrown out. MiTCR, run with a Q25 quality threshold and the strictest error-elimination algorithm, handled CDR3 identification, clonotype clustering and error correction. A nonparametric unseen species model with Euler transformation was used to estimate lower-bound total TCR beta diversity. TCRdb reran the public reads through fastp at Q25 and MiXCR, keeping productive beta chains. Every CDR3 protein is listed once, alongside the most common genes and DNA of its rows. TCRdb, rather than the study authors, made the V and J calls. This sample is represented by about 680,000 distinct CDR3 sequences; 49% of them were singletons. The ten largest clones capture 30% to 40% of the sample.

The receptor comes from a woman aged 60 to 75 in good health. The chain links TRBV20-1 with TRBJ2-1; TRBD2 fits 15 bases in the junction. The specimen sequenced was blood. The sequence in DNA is TGCAGTGCCCAGAGGGGGACTAGCGGGAGGCCAACCAATGAGCAGTTCTTC. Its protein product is CSAQRGTSGRPTNEQFF.